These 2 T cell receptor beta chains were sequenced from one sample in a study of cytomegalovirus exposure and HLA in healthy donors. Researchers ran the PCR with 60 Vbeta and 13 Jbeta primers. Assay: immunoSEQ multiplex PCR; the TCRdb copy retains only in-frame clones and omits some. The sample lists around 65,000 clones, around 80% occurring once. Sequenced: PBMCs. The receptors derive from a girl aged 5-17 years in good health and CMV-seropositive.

CDR3: CASSLQGASPLHF. The CDR3 nucleotides are TGTGCCAGCAGCTTACAGGGGGCTTCACCCCTCCACTTT. The chain is built from TRBV7-2 and TRBJ1-6, with 8 positions matching TRBD1. Germline trimming cut 2 bases from V and 9 bases from J; bases unmatched to any gene: 0. CDR1 and CDR2 from the germline V gene are SGHTA and FQGNSA. This CDR3 region has 13 residues.

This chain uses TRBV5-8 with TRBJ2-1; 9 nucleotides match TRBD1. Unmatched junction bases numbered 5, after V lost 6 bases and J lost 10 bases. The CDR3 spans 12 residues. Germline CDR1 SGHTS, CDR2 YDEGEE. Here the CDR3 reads CASNSGTGEQFF. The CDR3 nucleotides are TGTGCCAGCAACTCCGGGACAGGGGAGCAGTTCTTC.